This TCR beta chain was recorded in a study of metastatic and nonmetastatic thyroid tumors. Treatment of any kind had been given to no patient before thyroid surgery. Trimming removed 1 base from V and 9 bases from J, with 13 bases in between. Germline V CDR1 and CDR2: MNHNS, SASEGT. This CDR3 comprises 15 residues. TCRdb reprocessed the PCR reads via MiXCR. Of around 52,000 clones listed, under 30% are singletons. This clone was seen a few times. Specimen: blood. The origin of this receptor is a female donor with papillary thyroid cancer or a benign thyroid nodule (not recorded which). Some clones in this sample may be carry-over from other donors' samples. The gene calls are TRBV6-1 and TRBJ1-6; D is unresolved. The CDR3 DNA sequence: TGTGCCAGCAGTGAAGGAATCTATCGGGGTTCACCCCTCCACTTT. It codes for CASSEGIYRGSPLHF.